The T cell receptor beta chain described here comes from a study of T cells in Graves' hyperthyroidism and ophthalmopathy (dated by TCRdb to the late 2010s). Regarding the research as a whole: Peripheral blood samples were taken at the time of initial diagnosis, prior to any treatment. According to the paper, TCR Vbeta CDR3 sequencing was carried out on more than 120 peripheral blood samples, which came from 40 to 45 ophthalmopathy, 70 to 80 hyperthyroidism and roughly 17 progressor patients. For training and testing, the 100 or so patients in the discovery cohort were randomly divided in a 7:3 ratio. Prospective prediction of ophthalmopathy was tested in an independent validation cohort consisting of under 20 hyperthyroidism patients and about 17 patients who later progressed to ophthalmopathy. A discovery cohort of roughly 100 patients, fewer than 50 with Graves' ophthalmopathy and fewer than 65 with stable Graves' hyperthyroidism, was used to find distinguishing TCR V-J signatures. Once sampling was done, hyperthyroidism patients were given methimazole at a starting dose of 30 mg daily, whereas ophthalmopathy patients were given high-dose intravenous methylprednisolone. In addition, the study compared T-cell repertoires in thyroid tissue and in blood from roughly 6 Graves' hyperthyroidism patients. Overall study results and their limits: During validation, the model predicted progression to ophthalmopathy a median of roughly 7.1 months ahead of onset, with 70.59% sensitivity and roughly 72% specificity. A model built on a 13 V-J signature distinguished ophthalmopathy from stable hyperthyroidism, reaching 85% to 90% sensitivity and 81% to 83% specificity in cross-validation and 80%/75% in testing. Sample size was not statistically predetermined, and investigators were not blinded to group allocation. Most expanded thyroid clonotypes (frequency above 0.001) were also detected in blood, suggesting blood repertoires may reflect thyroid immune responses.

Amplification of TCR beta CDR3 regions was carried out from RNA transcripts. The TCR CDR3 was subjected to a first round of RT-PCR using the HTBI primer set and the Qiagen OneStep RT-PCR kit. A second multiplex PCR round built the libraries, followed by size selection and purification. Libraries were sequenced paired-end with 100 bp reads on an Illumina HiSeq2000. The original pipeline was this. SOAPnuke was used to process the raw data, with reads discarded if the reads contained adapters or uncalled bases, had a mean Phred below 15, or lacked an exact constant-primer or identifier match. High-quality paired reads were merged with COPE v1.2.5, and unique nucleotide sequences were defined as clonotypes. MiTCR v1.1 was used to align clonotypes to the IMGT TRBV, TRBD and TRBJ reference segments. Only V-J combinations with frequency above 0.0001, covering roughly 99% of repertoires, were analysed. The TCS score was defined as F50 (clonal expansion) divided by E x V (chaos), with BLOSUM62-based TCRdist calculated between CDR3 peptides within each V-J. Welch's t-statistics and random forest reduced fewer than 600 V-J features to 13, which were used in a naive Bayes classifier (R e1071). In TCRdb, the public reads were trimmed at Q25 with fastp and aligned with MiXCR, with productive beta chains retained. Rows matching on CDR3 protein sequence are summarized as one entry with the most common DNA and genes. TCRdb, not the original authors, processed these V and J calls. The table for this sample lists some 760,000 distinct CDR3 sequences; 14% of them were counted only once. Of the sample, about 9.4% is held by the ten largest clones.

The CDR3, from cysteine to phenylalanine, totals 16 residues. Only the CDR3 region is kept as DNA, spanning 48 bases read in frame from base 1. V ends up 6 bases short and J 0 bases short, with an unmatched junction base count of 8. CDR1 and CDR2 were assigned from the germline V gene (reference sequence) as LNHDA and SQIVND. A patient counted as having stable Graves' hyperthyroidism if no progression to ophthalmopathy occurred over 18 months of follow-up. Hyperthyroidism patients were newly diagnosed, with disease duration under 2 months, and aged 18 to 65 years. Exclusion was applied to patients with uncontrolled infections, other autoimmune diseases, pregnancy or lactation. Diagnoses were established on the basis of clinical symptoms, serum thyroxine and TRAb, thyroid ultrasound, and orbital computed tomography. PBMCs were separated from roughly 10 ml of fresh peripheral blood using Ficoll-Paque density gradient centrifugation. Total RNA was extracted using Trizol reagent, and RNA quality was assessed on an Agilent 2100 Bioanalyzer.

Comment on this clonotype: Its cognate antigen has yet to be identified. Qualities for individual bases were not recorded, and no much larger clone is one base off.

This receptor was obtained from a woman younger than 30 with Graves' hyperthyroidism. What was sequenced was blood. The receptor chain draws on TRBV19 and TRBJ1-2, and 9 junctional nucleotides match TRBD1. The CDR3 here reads CASSRQGGVPNYGYTF. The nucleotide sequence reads TGTGCCAGTAGCAGACAGGGGGGCGTCCCTAACTATGGCTACACCTTC.